The clone carrying this T cell receptor beta chain was detected ten times or more. The CDR3 sequence is 15 residues long. Germline V CDR1 and CDR2: SEHNR, FQNEAQ (reference sequence). The trim removed 5 bases at V and 5 bases at J, leaving 9 bases unmatched. TCRdb analysed the 5' RACE reads with MiXCR anew, one entry per CDR3 protein. The data contain fewer than 250,000 distinct CDR3 sequences, 15% to 19% of them seen just once; the ten biggest clones take up around 2%. The entry originates in a study of T-cell memory formation after mild COVID-19. The sequence came from an adult woman who had mild COVID-19 (a few samples of this study predate the infection). Cell type and time point are not known. What was sequenced was PBMCs or a T cell subset sorted from them (not recorded which). The gene calls are TRBV7-9 and TRBJ2-3, with TRBD1 identical over 8 bases. Here the CDR3 DNA reads TGTGCCAGCAGCATCGGAACAGGGGGAAGAGATACGCAGTATTTT. Its translation is CASSIGTGGRDTQYF.